A single sample is the source of the 3 T cell receptor beta chains below, sequenced in a study of blood T cells in healthy people across ages. A J-beta primer mix and a sample-barcoded 5' primer were used in a second PCR of about 7 to 12 cycles. One entry per CDR3 protein results from TCRdb running MiXCR on the 5' RACE reads. The table shows about 830,000 distinct CDR3 sequences, with approximately 59% occurring only once. The specimen sequenced was blood. All receptors come from a man younger than 45 in good health.

V is TRBV10-3 and J is TRBJ2-5; no clear D gene. This CDR3 spans 14 amino acids. With 5 bases removed from V and 1 base from J, the gap between germline ends came to 11 bases. Germline V CDR1 and CDR2: ENHRY, SYGVKD. The CDR3: CAISLGPSQETQYF. CDR3 nucleotide sequence: TGTGCCATCAGTTTAGGACCTAGCCAAGAGACCCAGTACTTC.

This clonotype was seen once. Compared with germline, one end of the junction differs, possibly owing to a read error. This chain uses TRBV6-5 with TRBJ2-7; the match to TRBD2 covers 9 bases. This CDR3 is 16 amino acids long. Germline assignment: CDR1 MNHEY and CDR2 SVGAGI. CDR3 sequence (DNA): TGTGCCAGCAGTTACTCGTTAGCGGGGGCCTCCTGCGAGCAGTACTTC. It codes for CASSYSLAGASCEQYF.

As for this clonotype: A much larger clonotype is one base distant, so this may be a read error. The chain carries TRBV7-2 and TRBJ2-1; D not resolved. In germline, CDR1 is SGHTA, CDR2 FQGNSA. V lost 5 bases, J lost 9 bases, and 14 bases lay in between. The CDR3 loop spans 13 amino acids. The CDR3 loop is CASSPGGRSEQFF. In DNA, the CDR3 is TGTGCCAGCAGCCCCGGTGGCAGGAGTGAGCAGTTCTTC. The whole variable domain, remainder taken from reference TRBV7-2 and TRBJ2-1, is GAGVSQSPSNKVTEKGKDVELRCDPISGHTALYWYRQSLGQGLEFLIYFQGNSAPDKSGLPSDRFSAERTGGSVSTLTIQRTQQEDSAVYLCASSPGGRSEQFFGPGTRLTVL.